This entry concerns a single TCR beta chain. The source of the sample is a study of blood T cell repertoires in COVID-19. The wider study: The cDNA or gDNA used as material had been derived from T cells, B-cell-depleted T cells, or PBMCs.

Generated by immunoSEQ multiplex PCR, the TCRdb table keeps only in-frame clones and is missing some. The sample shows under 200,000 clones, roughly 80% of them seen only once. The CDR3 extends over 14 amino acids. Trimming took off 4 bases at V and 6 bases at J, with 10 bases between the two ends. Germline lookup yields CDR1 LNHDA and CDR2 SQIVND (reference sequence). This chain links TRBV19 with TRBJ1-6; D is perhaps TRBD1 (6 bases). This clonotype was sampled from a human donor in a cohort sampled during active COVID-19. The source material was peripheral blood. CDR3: CASSTGQLNSPLHF. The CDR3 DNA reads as TGTGCCAGTAGTACAGGACAGCTTAATTCACCCCTCCACTTT.